Given below is one T cell receptor (beta chain) in context. Its antigen specificity is not known. Base qualities were left out, and no much larger clone turns up one base away. The sample belongs to a study of shared clonotypes between healthy human individuals (dated by TCRdb to between 2020 and 2021). Concerning the study at large: The cohort included three men and a couple of women between 18 and 49 years of age. Blood TCR repertoires of 5 or 6 healthy adults were deeply sequenced to estimate repertoire size and the extent of clonotype sharing between individuals. Different laboratories and diverse techniques were used to prepare libraries and sequence TCR repertoires, to increase sequencing depth and limit assay-specific biases. Per donor, leukapheresis produced somewhere between about 0.9 and 9.5 billion PBMCs.

What the study reported, not specific to this receptor: Because the study included only a small number of donors, the genetic and exposure-history diversity represented was limited. Pairwise subsampling led to the expectation that sequencing depth would affect the degree of clonotype sharing among donors. Sampling was limited to blood, and TCR repertoires in tissue likely differ from TCR repertoires in blood.

CDR1 and CDR2, looked up from the germline V gene, are MDHEN and SYDVKM. The CDR3 has 12 amino acids, counting the end cysteine and phenylalanine. Of the read, only the CDR3 DNA is kept; its 36 bases are in frame from base 1. Between the V and J ends, shortened by 8 bases and 8 bases respectively, the junction contains 13 bases. Using the deep immunoSEQ assay, multiplex PCR amplified TCR CDR3 regions from genomic DNA. Genomic DNA extracted from each cell subset was distributed evenly over all wells of several immunoSEQ 96-well plates, and each plate served as one replicate. For unsorted PBMC, roughly 300 ng of genomic DNA, equivalent to approximately 30,000 T cell genomes, went into each replicate PCR. Ten immunoSEQ deep assay plates were used to sequence the unsorted PBMC genomic DNA. Purified libraries were measured with a Qubit 3.0 fluorometer, size-checked on a Bioanalyzer 2100, and measured again with the KAPA Library Quantification kit. Each immunoSEQ 96-well plate was sequenced on its own single-read 150-cycle Illumina NextSeq 550 flow cell. As for how the authors treated the data: Because the immunoSEQ output held only junctional sequences and lacked quality scores, the filtering could not match the filtering applied to full-length reads. Sequences were annotated with PyIR, a Python wrapper for IgBLAST v1.9, and V/J genes and CDR3 were assigned using IMGT germline references. Any read was removed if the V/J assignment was weak (E-value above 1e-6), the CDR3 was missing, or the read contained stop codons, out-of-frame junctions, or ambiguous translated residues. V3J clonotypes were defined by identical inferred V gene, J gene, and CDR3 amino acid sequence. Percentage overlap between repertoires was calculated by dividing the number of shared unique clonotypes by the size of the smaller repertoire. Repertoire richness was assessed with RTK rarefaction, the Chao1 estimator, and Recon v2.1 estimates of unobserved clonotypes. Not all clones reach the TCRdb copy of this immuneACCESS table, which keeps in-frame sequences only. Checked studies attribute under half of the gap to unresolved V genes and leave the rest unexplained. V and J calls plus clone size are reproduced from that table; the DNA served to infer D and trimming. This sample lists some 500,000 clones; roughly 78% were detected once. Approximately 12% of the sample is taken by the ten largest.

Healthy HIV-negative adults with no recently reported acute infections or vaccinations were included as donors. All donors were Caucasian adults living in Nashville, Tennessee, USA. For unsorted samples, some 100 million PBMCs were counted, and genomic DNA was extracted using the QIAamp DNA Blood Mini kit. Blood was collected by leukapheresis, and PBMCs were isolated by Ficoll-Histopaque density gradient centrifugation and then cryopreserved in liquid nitrogen vapor phase. The chain employs TRBV28 and TRBJ2-1; TRBD2 is perhaps the D gene, given 6 matching bases. The origin of this receptor is a woman aged 40 to 55 in good health. Some clones in this sample may be carry-over from other donors' samples. The sample was PBMCs. At the DNA level, the sequence is TGTGCCAGCGGCCCGGGCGGGGATGAGCAGTTCTTC. Translation gives CASGPGGDEQFF.